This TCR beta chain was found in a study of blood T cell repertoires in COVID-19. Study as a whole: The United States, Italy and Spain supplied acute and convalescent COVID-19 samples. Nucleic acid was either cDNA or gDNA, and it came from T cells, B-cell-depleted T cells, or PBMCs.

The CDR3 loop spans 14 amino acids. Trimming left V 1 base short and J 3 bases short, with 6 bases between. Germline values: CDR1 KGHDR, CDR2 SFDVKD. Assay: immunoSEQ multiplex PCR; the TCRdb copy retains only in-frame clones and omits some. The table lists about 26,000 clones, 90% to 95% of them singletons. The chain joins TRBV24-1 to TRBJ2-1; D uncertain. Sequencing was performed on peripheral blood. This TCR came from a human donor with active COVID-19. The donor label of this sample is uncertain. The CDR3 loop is CATSDFASYNEQFF. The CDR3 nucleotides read TGTGCCACCAGTGATTTCGCCAGCTACAATGAGCAGTTCTTC.